This T cell receptor (beta chain) was captured in a study of T cells of healthy individuals. TCRdb re-called the 5' RACE reads through MiXCR, storing one row per CDR3 protein. In the table there are tens of thousands of distinct CDR3 sequences, approximately 4.9% of which are singletons. This clonotype has at least ten counts. The V and J ends lost 5 bases and 4 bases respectively, with 20 bases between them. This CDR3 comprises 16 residues. Looked up from germline, CDR1 is MGHRA and CDR2 is YSYEKL. This sequence originates from a human donor in good health. V is TRBV4-1 and J is TRBJ1-2, with D uncertain. Here the CDR3 reads CASSENPSAAFYGYTF. CDR3 nucleotide sequence: TGCGCCAGCAGCGAAAACCCTTCGGCAGCCTTCTATGGCTACACCTTC.